This TCR beta chain was obtained from a study of CD8 T cells in ankylosing spondylitis. The table lists this clonotype with many counts. TCRdb re-derived calls from the 5' RACE reads in MiXCR, one entry per CDR3 protein. The sample has approximately 240,000 distinct CDR3 sequences, under 12% seen once. The CDR3 contains 13 residues. The junction had 4 bases not matched to a gene; V was cut back by 7 bases and J by 1 base. The sample was blood, either unsorted or a sorted T cell fraction (not recorded which). This sequence originates from a male donor with ankylosing spondylitis or in good health (not recorded which). The chain carries TRBV12-3 or TRBV12-4 and TRBJ2-7, with 7 bases identical to TRBD1. The CDR3 region is CASIRTGSYEQYF. In nucleotides, the CDR3 is TGTGCCAGCATCCGGACAGGTTCCTACGAGCAGTACTTC.